The next 14 T cell receptor beta chains were all read from a single sample in a study of T cells in Graves' hyperthyroidism and ophthalmopathy. Template material for amplifying TCR beta CDR3 regions consisted of RNA transcripts. Carried out on the TCR CDR3, a first-round RT-PCR used the HTBI primer set. MiXCR, run by TCRdb on the multiplex PCR reads, gives a single entry per CDR3 protein. The sample includes about 500,000 distinct CDR3 sequences, approximately 16% seen only once; the top ten take approximately 30%. Sequencing input: blood. These receptors came from a woman aged 30 to 39 with Graves' ophthalmopathy.

This clonotype was found many times. CDR3 region: CASSSLEGLTTNEKLFF. CDR3 in DNA: TGTGCCAGCAGTTCCTTGGAAGGCCTTACAACTAATGAAAAACTGTTTTTT. The chain recombines TRBV28 with TRBJ1-4; D not certain. The CDR3 runs 17 residues. V dropped 4 bases and J dropped 0 bases, with 15 bases sitting between them. Germline CDR1 is MDHEN and CDR2 is SYDVKM.

V and J are TRBV9 and TRBJ1-2, with D possibly TRBD1 on 5 matching bases. The V gene lost 0 bases and the J gene lost 2 bases, with 11 bases spanning the gap. The CDR3 contains 15 residues. Per the germline V gene, CDR1 is SGDLS and CDR2 is YYNGEE. The CDR3 here is CASSVEPGSNYGYTF. The DNA for the CDR3 is TGTGCCAGCAGCGTAGAGCCAGGGTCCAACTATGGCTACACCTTC. The full variable domain, completed using reference TRBV9 and TRBJ1-2, is DSGVTQTPKHLITATGQRVTLRCSPRSGDLSVYWYQQSLDQGLQFLIQYYNGEERAKGNILERFSAQQFPDLHSELNLSSLELGDSALYFCASSVEPGSNYGYTFGSGTRLTVV.

This clonotype was observed at least ten times. The rearrangement joins TRBV6-1 to TRBJ1-2; D is undetermined. Germline V gene lookup returns CDR1 MNHNS and CDR2 SASEGT. Trimming removed 7 bases at V and 2 bases at J, with 17 bases between. This CDR3 is 15 amino acids long. The DNA for the CDR3 is TGTGCCAGCAAACCTGCTCTTGGCAGGAACTATGGCTACACCTTC. Amino acid sequence: CASKPALGRNYGYTF.

Ten or more counts support this clonotype. The rearrangement links TRBV3-1 to TRBJ2-2; D perhaps matches TRBD2 (6 bases). Trimming removed 1 base from V and 5 bases from J, with 11 bases in between. This CDR3 has 15 amino acids. Germline loops: CDR1 LGHDT, CDR2 YNNKEL (reference sequence). The CDR3 DNA follows: TGTGCCAGCAGCCAAGTAGGCAGCGGGACCGGGGAGCTGTTTTTT. Its protein is CASSQVGSGTGELFF.

In this sample, this clonotype turned up a few times. CDR3: CASRGGAESYEQYF. The CDR3, as DNA: TGTGCCAGCAGGGGGGGGGCAGAGTCCTACGAGCAGTACTTC. This rearrangement joins TRBV3-2 to TRBJ2-7; the table's D gene call, TRBD1, was not cross checked with the DNA. TRBV3-2 is labeled a pseudogene. The CDR3 loop spans 14 amino acids.

This clonotype was counted many times. The CDR3 coding sequence is TGTGCCAGCAGCCCATACCATAGTGGGCACAATGAGCAGTTCTTC. Protein product: CASSPYHSGHNEQFF. The chain joins TRBV3-1 to TRBJ2-1; D not resolved. Per germline, CDR1 LGHDT and CDR2 YNNKEL (reference sequence). The CDR3 loop spans 15 amino acids. Trimming took off 4 bases at V and 5 bases at J, with 15 bases between the two ends.

On this clonotype: Its ends do not fully match the called genes, so a read error is possible. The chain recombines TRBV7-2 with TRBJ1-6; unclear D gene. CDR1 and CDR2 (germline): SGHTA, FQGNSA. The CDR3 runs to 12 residues. DNA of the CDR3: TGTGCCAGCAGCTTAGCTTATTCACCCCTCCGCTTT. This sequence encodes CASSLAYSPLRF.

This clonotype occurred a few times. The gene calls are TRBV2 and TRBJ1-6, with D perhaps matching TRBD1 (5 bases). From germline, CDR1 is SNHLY and CDR2 FYNNEI. V was clipped by 5 bases and J by 9 bases, with 8 bases between them. The CDR3 length is 12 residues. In nucleotides, the CDR3 is TGTGCCAGCAGTACAGGTCCTTCACCCCTCCACTTT. Protein sequence: CASSTGPSPLHF. The full variable domain, rest sourced from reference TRBV2 and TRBJ1-6, is EPEVTQTPSHQVTQMGQEVILRCVPISNHLYFYWYRQILGQKVEFLVSFYNNEISEKSEIFDDQFSVERPDGSNFTLKIRSTKLEDSAMYFCASSTGPSPLHFGNGTRLTVT.

This clonotype was recorded a few times. J is TRBJ2-2 and V is TRBV11-1; 10 bases map to TRBD2. From germline, CDR1 is SGHAT and CDR2 FQDESV (reference sequence). V lost 3 bases, J lost 0 bases, and 4 bases stayed unmatched. This CDR3 region has 17 residues. The CDR3 spells CASSFALAGTNTGELFF. In DNA, the CDR3 is TGTGCCAGCAGCTTTGCACTAGCGGGAACGAACACCGGGGAGCTGTTTTTT.

This clonotype was seen repeatedly, ten times or more. The rearrangement uses TRBV13 and TRBJ2-7, with TRBD1 identical over 7 bases. The CDR3 loop spans 13 amino acids. The V segment lost 0 bases and the J segment 4 bases; nucleotides outside the gene matches: 0. CDR1 is PRHDT and CDR2 is FYEKMQ in the germline V gene (reference sequence). The CDR3 region has the DNA TGTGCCAGCAGCTTAGGGACAGGGTACGAGCAGTACTTC. Protein sequence: CASSLGTGYEQYF.

Concerning this clonotype itself: A much larger clone is a single base away; this may be a read error. The chain links TRBV2 to TRBJ2-4; a weak D match, TRBD2 (5 bases). The CDR3 runs to 15 residues. CDR1 SNHLY and CDR2 FYNNEI come from the germline V gene. The CDR3 DNA sequence: TGTGCGGGGAGTGGCACCAATTGGACCAAAAACATTCAGTACTTC. Amino acid sequence: CAGSGTNWTKNIQYF. The variable domain in full, with the rest retrieved from reference TRBV2 and TRBJ2-4, is EPEVTQTPSHQVTQMGQEVILRCVPISNHLYFYWYRQILGQKVEFLVSFYNNEISEKSEIFDDQFSVERPDGSNFTLKIRSTKLEDSAMYFCAGSGTNWTKNIQYFGAGTRLSVL.

The chain uses TRBV7-3 and TRBJ1-2; the match to TRBD1 covers 10 bases. This CDR3 region has 15 residues. Trimming removed 5 bases from V and 5 bases from J; junction bases left unmatched: 8. CDR1 and CDR2 from the germline V gene are SGHTA and FQGTGA. In DNA form, the CDR3 reads TGTGCCAGCAGCCCCGGGACAGGGGAAATATATGGCTACACCTTC. Amino acids: CASSPGTGEIYGYTF.

This clonotype was seen at least ten times. The gene calls are TRBV28 and TRBJ2-4; D not certain. CDR3 length: 17 amino acids. Looked up from germline, CDR1 is MDHEN and CDR2 is SYDVKM. Trimming took off 4 bases at V and 0 bases at J, with 16 bases between the two ends. The CDR3 reads CASSSGSLSLAKNIQYF. The CDR3, as DNA: TGTGCCAGCAGTTCGGGCAGCCTAAGTCTAGCCAAAAACATTCAGTACTTC.

In this sample, this clonotype turned up many times. This chain joins TRBV28 and TRBJ2-1, with TRBD1 matching 7 bases. The CDR3 loop spans 16 amino acids. V gave up 7 bases and J gave up 4 bases; unmatched junction bases: 13. Germline CDR1 MDHEN, CDR2 SYDVKM. CDR3 sequence reads: CASNPYTGDLYNEQFF. The CDR3 coding sequence is TGTGCCAGCAACCCTTATACAGGGGACCTATACAATGAGCAGTTCTTC.